This T cell receptor beta chain came from a study of CD8 T cells in Susac syndrome (dated by TCRdb to between 2019 and 2020). With respect to the entire study: Of the Susac syndrome patients who were sequenced, over five had clinically active disease and eight or nine were in clinical remission. Whether CD8+ T cell activation and differentiation in Susac syndrome was antigen driven was tested using repertoire sequencing. At the time of blood withdrawal, Susac syndrome patients were either therapy-naive, taking corticosteroids (with some also receiving IVIg), or on IVIg alone.

RNA was extracted with the RNeasy kit and roughly 0.45 to 1 ug was reverse transcribed using random hexamers. TCR beta CDR3 regions were amplified with the immunoSEQ multiplex PCR assay covering 54 Vbeta and 13 Jbeta segments. Bias from PCR amplification was corrected by using a synthetic template baseline for primer optimization and for computational correction. Turning to the authors' computational methods: Reads were annotated to V, D and J genes according to IMGT and were analyzed with immunoSEQ Analyzer, with only productive sequences retained. To calculate clonality, Shannon entropy was normalized by log2 of the number of productive unique sequences and then subtracted from one. For each patient and control, public and private clones were evaluated among the 100 most prevalent clones. Susac-specific clones were defined as absent from healthy and MS cohorts, approximately 1,000 published viral clones and other ImmuneACCESS disease sequences. TCRdb trimmed public reads at Q25 via fastp, called clones via MiXCR and kept in-frame beta chains. One record per CDR3 amino acid sequence lists the most common genes and DNA. The V and J calls and clone size are TCRdb's, not the authors'. The sample contains 150,000 to 200,000 distinct CDR3 sequences, 90% to 95% of them found a single time. Of the sample, about 0.09% is held by the ten largest clones.

Results and caveats for the whole study, not just this receptor: In patients with Susac syndrome, the CD4+ T cell repertoire showed no detectable clonal expansion. The number of individuals in the TCR sequencing and HLA analysis was recognized as being relatively small.

High-throughput TCR beta sequencing profiled peripheral blood CD8+ and CD4+ T cells from healthy donors, Susac syndrome patients and multiple sclerosis patients. Susac syndrome patients met recently defined diagnostic criteria for definite or probable disease. Bulk CD8+ and CD4+ T cells were purified by magnetic negative isolation, whereas CD8+ TEMRA cells were enriched by FACS. Blood was drawn into EDTA tubes, processed within 24 hours, and PBMCs were isolated by density gradient centrifugation. PBMCs destined for TCR sequencing were cryopreserved in liquid nitrogen and later thawed in a 37 °C water bath. Purity of sorted or isolated CD4+, CD8+ and CD8+ TEMRA cells was at least 90%. The cysteine opens and the phenylalanine closes a CDR3 of 13 amino acids. Just CDR3 DNA is preserved here, 39 bases in frame from base 1. The germline ends are 6 bases apart after V is trimmed by 0 bases and J by 3 bases. CDR1 and CDR2 are drawn from the germline V gene: SGDLS, YYNGEE.

A note on this clonotype: The antigen it recognizes is unknown. One base away there is no much larger clone; base qualities are not given.

The source is a human donor with Susac syndrome. Recombination joined TRBV9 with TRBJ2-5; the D segment cannot be called with confidence. The sample comprised CD4+ T cells from PBMCs. The DNA sequence is TGTGCCAGCAGCGTAGGGTTGGAAGAGACCCAGTACTTC. Its protein product is CASSVGLEETQYF. Extended through the reference TRBV9 and TRBJ2-5 proteins, this CDR3 yields the full variable domain: DSGVTQTPKHLITATGQRVTLRCSPRSGDLSVYWYQQSLDQGLQFLIQYYNGEERAKGNILERFSAQQFPDLHSELNLSSLELGDSALYFCASSVGLEETQYFGPGTRLLVL.